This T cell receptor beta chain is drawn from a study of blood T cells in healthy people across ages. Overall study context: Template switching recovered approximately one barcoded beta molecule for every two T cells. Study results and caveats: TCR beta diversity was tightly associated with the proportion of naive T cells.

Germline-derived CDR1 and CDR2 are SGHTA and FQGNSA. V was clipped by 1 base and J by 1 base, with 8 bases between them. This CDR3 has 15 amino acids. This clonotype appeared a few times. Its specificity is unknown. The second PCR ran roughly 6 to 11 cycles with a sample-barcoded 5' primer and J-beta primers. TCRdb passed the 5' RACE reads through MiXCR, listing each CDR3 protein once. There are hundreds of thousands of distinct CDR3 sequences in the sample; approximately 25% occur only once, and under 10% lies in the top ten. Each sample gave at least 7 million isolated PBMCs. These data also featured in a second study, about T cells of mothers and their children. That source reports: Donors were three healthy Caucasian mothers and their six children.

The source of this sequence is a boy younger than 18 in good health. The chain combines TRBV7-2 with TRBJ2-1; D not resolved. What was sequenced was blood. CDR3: CASSLEANSYNEQFF. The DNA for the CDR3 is TGTGCCAGCAGCTTAGAGGCGAATTCCTACAATGAGCAGTTCTTC.